This TCR beta chain was sequenced in a study of T cells in Graves' hyperthyroidism and ophthalmopathy. The study's findings and limits: The authors' 13 V-J model separated ophthalmopathy from stable hyperthyroidism.

From germline, CDR1 is SEHNR and CDR2 FQNEAQ (reference sequence). The CDR3 sequence is 12 residues long. V was shortened by 5 bases and J by 7 bases, with 12 bases between the two germline ends. Comments on this clonotype: What it binds is unknown.

The study left out patients who had uncontrolled infection, other autoimmune disease, pregnancy or lactation. Diagnosing involved the use of clinical symptoms, serum thyroxine and TRAb, thyroid ultrasound and orbital computed tomography. RNA transcripts were the template for amplifying TCR beta CDR3 regions. Researchers ran a first-round RT-PCR on the TCR CDR3 using the HTBI primer set. MiXCR was run by TCRdb on the multiplex PCR reads, yielding one entry per CDR3 protein. The sample includes roughly 510,000 distinct CDR3 sequences, roughly 45% seen only once; the top ten take about 45%. The chain carries TRBV7-9 and TRBJ2-7; D may be TRBD1 (6 bases). The sample was peripheral blood or thyroid tissue (not recorded which). This clonotype originated in an adult woman with Graves' disease, either hyperthyroidism or ophthalmopathy (not recorded which). Here the CDR3 DNA reads TGTGCCAGCAGCAAACAGGGCAGAGAGCAGTACTTC. Translating it yields CASSKQGREQYF.